The TCR beta chain described here comes from a study of T cell repertoires in cytomegalovirus infection. Study context: Evidence of both CMV infection and a matching HLA type came from public TCR beta signatures.

MiXCR was run by TCRdb on the reads, yielding one entry per CDR3 protein. Of about 900,000 distinct CDR3 sequences listed, about 33% are singletons. Note on this clonotype: Its antigen is currently unknown.

Study-wide results and limits: HLA-C-restricted CMV clonotypes gave the most frequent clonotype in two of eight donors.

The CDR3 length is 16 residues. CDR1 MNHEY and CDR2 SVGEGT come from the germline V gene. V was pared by 2 bases and J by 1 base, with 12 bases between. The material sequenced was cultured CD8+ T cells from PBMCs, taken from culture after CMV antigen stimulation. The rearrangement uses TRBV6-2 or TRBV6-3 and TRBJ2-1; D is unclear. The receptor was isolated from a human donor in good health (CMV status not recorded). Some clones in this sample may be carry-over from other donors' samples. CDR3 bases: TGTGCCAGCAGTTACGATCTTTCCCTATCCTACAATGAGCAGTTCTTC. It translates to CASSYDLSLSYNEQFF.